This TCR beta chain emerged from a study of blood T cell repertoires in COVID-19. Study-level background: Acute and convalescent COVID-19 samples came from the United States, Italy and Spain.

From germline, CDR1 is KGHSH and CDR2 LQKENI. Unmatched junction bases numbered 11, after V lost 8 bases and J lost 2 bases. The CDR3 runs 15 residues. In the authors' workflow: Cell counts per sample came from amplifying reference gene primers. The protocol was immunoSEQ multiplex PCR, while the TCRdb copy is restricted to in-frame clones and leaves out a portion. The V and J calls and clone size come from that table; D and trimming were worked out from the DNA. The table records some 270,000 clones, roughly 90% of them present only once. The study drew participants aged about 18 to 95 years from about two dozen US areas. Participants' own reports of clinical history determined their cohort assignment.

This receptor was identified in a woman in her sixties or seventies who had recovered from COVID-19. The V and J genes are TRBV18 and TRBJ2-7; 8 bases are shared with TRBD1. The sample taken for sequencing was PBMCs or T cells enriched from blood (not recorded which). The CDR3 DNA is TGTGCCAGCCGTGGTACCCCACAGGGGGCCTACGAGCAGTACTTC. Amino acids: CASRGTPQGAYEQYF.